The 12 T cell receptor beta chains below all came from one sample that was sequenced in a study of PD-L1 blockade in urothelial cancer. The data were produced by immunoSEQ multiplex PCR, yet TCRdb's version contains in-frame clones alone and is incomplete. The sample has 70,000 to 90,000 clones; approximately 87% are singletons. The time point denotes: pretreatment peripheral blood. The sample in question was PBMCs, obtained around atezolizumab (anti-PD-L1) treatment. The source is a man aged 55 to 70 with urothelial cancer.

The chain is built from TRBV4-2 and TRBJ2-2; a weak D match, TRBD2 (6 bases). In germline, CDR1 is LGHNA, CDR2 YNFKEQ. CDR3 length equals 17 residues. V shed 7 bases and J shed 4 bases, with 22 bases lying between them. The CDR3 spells CASTEAGLGGITGELFF. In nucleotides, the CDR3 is TGTGCCAGCACCGAGGCGGGTTTGGGGGGAATCACCGGGGAGCTGTTTTTT.

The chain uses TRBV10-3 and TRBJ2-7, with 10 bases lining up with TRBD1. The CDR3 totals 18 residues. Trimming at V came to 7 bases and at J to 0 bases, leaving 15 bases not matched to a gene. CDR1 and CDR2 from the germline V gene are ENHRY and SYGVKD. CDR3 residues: CAIKRRDRGTGGSYEQYF. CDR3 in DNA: TGTGCCATCAAACGCCGGGACAGGGGAACTGGCGGCTCCTACGAGCAGTACTTC.

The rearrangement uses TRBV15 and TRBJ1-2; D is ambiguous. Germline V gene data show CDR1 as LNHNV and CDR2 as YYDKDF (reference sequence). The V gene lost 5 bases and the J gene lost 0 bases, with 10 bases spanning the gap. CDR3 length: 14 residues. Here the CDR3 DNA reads TGTGCCACCAGCGAACTAGGATCTAACTATGGCTACACCTTC. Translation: CATSELGSNYGYTF.

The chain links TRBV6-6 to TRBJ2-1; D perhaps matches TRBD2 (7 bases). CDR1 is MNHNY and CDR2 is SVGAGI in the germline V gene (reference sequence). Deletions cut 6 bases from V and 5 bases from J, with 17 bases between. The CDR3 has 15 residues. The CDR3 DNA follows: TGTGCCAGCAGCAACAGAGGGGGGGTCCACAATGAGCAGTTCTTC. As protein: CASSNRGGVHNEQFF.

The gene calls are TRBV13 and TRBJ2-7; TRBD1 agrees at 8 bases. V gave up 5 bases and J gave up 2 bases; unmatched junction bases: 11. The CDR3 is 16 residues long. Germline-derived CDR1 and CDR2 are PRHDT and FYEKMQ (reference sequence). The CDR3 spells CASSTRSGTGAYEQYF. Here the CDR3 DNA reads TGTGCCAGCAGCACCCGGTCCGGGACAGGTGCCTACGAGCAGTACTTC.

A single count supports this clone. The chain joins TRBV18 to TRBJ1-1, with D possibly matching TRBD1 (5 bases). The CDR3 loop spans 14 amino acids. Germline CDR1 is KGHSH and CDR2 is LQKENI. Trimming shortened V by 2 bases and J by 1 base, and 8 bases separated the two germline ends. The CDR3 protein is CASSPLRGNTEAFF. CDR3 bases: TGTGCCAGCTCACCATTAAGGGGGAACACTGAAGCTTTCTTT.

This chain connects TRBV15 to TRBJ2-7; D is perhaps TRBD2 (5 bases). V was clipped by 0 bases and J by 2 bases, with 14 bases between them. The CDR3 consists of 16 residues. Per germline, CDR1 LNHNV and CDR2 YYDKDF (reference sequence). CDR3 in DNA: TGTGCCACCAGCAGAGATGAGGCGGGTATCCCCTACGAGCAGTACTTC. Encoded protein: CATSRDEAGIPYEQYF.

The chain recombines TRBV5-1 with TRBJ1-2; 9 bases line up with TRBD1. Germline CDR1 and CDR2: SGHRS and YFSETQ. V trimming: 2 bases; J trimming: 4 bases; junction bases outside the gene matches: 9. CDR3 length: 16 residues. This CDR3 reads CASSFDTGGVGYGYTF. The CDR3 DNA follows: TGCGCCAGCAGCTTCGATACAGGGGGCGTGGGCTATGGCTACACCTTC.

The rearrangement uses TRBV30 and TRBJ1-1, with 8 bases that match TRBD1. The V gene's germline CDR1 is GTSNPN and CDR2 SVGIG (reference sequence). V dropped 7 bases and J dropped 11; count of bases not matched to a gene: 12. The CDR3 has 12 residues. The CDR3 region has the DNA TGTGCCTTAAGTTTTTCGACAGGGGTGGCTTTCTTT. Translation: CALSFSTGVAFF.

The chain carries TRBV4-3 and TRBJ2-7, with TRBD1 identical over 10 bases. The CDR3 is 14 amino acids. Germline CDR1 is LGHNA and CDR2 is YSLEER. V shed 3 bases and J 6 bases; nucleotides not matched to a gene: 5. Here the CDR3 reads CASSQGTGVREQYF. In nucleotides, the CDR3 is TGCGCCAGCAGCCAGGGGACAGGGGTACGCGAGCAGTACTTC.

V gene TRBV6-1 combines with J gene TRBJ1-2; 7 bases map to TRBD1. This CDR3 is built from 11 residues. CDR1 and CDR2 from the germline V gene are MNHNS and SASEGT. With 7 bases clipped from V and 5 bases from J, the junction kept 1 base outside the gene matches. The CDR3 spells CASTDRYGYTF. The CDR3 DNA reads TGTGCCAGCACGGACAGGTATGGCTACACCTTC.

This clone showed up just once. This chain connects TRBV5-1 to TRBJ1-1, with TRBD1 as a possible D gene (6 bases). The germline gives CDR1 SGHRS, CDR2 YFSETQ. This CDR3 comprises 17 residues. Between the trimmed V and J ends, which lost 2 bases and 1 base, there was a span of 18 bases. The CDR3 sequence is CASSLYRARVSNTEAFF. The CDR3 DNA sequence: TGCGCCAGCAGCTTATACAGGGCCCGTGTTTCGAACACTGAAGCTTTCTTT.